This T cell receptor (beta chain) emerged from a study of T-cell memory formation after mild COVID-19. In TCRdb, the 5' RACE reads were re-called with MiXCR into one record per CDR3 protein. Of about 290,000 distinct CDR3 sequences in the sample, approximately 15% were seen once. V was pared by 2 bases and J by 0 bases, with 16 bases between. CDR3 size: 17 residues. CDR1 is SGHTA and CDR2 is FQGNSA in the germline V gene. Comment on this clonotype: Its antigen is not known.

Findings and limits, study-wide: A balance of CD4 and CD8 characterized clones contracting day 15 to 85, whereas later expanders leaned CD4+. Memory cells collected pre-infection included some clones that later responded, suggesting cross-reactive memory joined.

Sample: PBMCs or a T cell subset sorted from them (not recorded which). This sequence was found in a man between 18 and 29 years old who had mild COVID-19 (a few samples of this study predate the infection). Cell type and time point are not known. The chain has TRBV7-2 and TRBJ1-2, with D possibly TRBD1 on 6 matching bases. The chain's CDR3 is CASSLNPTGFANYGYTF. The CDR3 region has the DNA TGTGCCAGCAGCTTAAATCCAACAGGGTTCGCTAACTATGGCTACACCTTC. The full variable domain, completed using reference TRBV7-2 and TRBJ1-2, is GAGVSQSPSNKVTEKGKDVELRCDPISGHTALYWYRQSLGQGLEFLIYFQGNSAPDKSGLPSDRFSAERTGGSVSTLTIQRTQQEDSAVYLCASSLNPTGFANYGYTFGSGTRLTVV.